This TCR beta chain derives from a study of long-term antiretroviral therapy in people with HIV. The CDR3 totals 16 residues. V gave up 5 bases and J gave up 4 bases; unmatched junction bases: 11. CDR1 is SEHNR, CDR2 FQNEAQ, per germline (reference sequence). Sequencing used immunoSEQ v3.0 at survey level. The table came from immunoSEQ multiplex PCR; TCRdb's copy has only in-frame clones and leaves some out. Found here are roughly 33,000 clones, 60% to 85% of them singletons; the top ten hold roughly 7.2%. The chain combines TRBV7-9 with TRBJ2-5; 9 bases are shared with TRBD2. The sample in question was unsorted PBMCs, obtained 2 years after starting antiretroviral therapy. This sequence was found in a woman aged 50 to 60 with HIV. The CDR3 loop reads CASSRLSAGGSETQYF. CDR3 bases: TGTGCCAGCAGCCGTCTTTCAGCGGGGGGATCAGAGACCCAGTACTTC. The whole variable domain, filled in from reference TRBV7-9 and TRBJ2-5, reads DTGVSQNPRHKITKRGQNVTFRCDPISEHNRLYWYRQTLGQGPEFLTYFQNEAQLEKSRLLSDRFSAERPKGSFSTLEIQRTEQGDSAMYLCASSRLSAGGSETQYFGPGTRLLVL.